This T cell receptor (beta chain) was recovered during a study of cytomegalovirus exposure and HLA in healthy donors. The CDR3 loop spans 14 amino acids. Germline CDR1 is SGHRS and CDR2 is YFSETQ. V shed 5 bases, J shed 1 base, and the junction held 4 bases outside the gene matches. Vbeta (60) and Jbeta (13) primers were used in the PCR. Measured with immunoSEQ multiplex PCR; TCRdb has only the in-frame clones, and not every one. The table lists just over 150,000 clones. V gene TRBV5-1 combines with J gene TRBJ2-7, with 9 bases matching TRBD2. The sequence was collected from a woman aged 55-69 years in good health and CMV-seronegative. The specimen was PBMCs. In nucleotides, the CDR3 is TGCGCCAGCAGGTATCTAGCGGGGTCCTACGAGCAGTACTTC. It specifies CASRYLAGSYEQYF.